The source of this T cell receptor (beta chain) is a study of cytomegalovirus exposure and HLA in healthy donors. Amplification used 60 Vbeta primers and 13 Jbeta primers. Sequencing was performed with immunoSEQ multiplex PCR; in TCRdb, only in-frame clones are kept and a portion is missing. Of tens of thousands of clones listed, about four fifths are singletons. Trimming stripped 3 bases from V and 4 bases from J, with 6 bases between. This CDR3 has 12 residues. Germline CDR1 MNHNS, CDR2 SASEGT. The source of this sequence is a woman in her thirties in good health and CMV-seronegative. The chain is built from TRBV6-1 and TRBJ1-2; D ambiguous. Material for sequencing was PBMCs. The CDR3 DNA reads as TGTGCCAGCAGTGATAAATTCTATGGCTACACCTTC. Its translation is CASSDKFYGYTF.